This passage covers 17 T cell receptor beta chains from one sample sequenced in a study of blood T cell repertoires in COVID-19. The protocol was immunoSEQ multiplex PCR, while the TCRdb copy is restricted to in-frame clones and leaves out a portion. This table holds 80,000 to 95,000 clones, 86% found once. Sequenced input: peripheral blood. The origin of the receptors is a middle-aged man with active or convalescent COVID-19.

This chain links TRBV7-2 with TRBJ2-3; a possible D gene is TRBD2 (6 bases). The CDR3 extends over 16 amino acids. The germline V gene has CDR1 SGHTA and CDR2 FQGNSA. The ends were cut back, 0 bases at V and 0 bases at J, with 10 bases in the middle. CDR3 in amino acids: CASSLAGGMSTDTQYF. CDR3 nucleotide sequence: TGTGCCAGCAGCTTAGCTGGCGGGATGAGCACAGATACGCAGTATTTT.

V usage is TRBV7-8 and J usage is TRBJ1-4, with 8 bases that match TRBD1. This CDR3 is built from 15 residues. Trimming removed 1 base from V and 7 bases from J; junction bases left unmatched: 5. In germline, CDR1 is SGHVS, CDR2 FQNEAQ. The CDR3 DNA reads TGTGCCAGCAGCTTAGGACAGGGGAGTAGTGAAAAACTGTTTTTT. Its protein is CASSLGQGSSEKLFF.

V gene TRBV10-1 combines with J gene TRBJ2-7, with 10 bases aligning to TRBD2. The germline gives CDR1 WNHNN, CDR2 SYGVQD (reference sequence). The CDR3 is 13 residues long. The V gene end was trimmed by 7 bases and the J gene end by 4 bases; junction bases not matched to a gene: 4. The CDR3 spells CASIQRGGYEQYF. The CDR3 nucleotides read TGCGCCAGCATCCAGCGGGGGGGATACGAGCAGTACTTC.

The genes are TRBV6-2 or TRBV6-3 and TRBJ1-6; perhaps TRBD1 as D (6 bases). The CDR3 is 15 residues long. V lost 2 bases, J lost 10 bases, and 15 bases lay in between. Germline V lookup: CDR1 MNHEY, CDR2 SVGEGT. CDR3 sequence reads: CASSYLLQGSSPLHF. CDR3 sequence (DNA): TGTGCCAGCAGTTACCTCCTGCAGGGGAGCTCACCCCTCCACTTT.

The chain joins TRBV3-1 (or the pseudogene TRBV3-2) to TRBJ1-2; TRBD1 is a possible D gene (6 bases). V lost 2 bases and J 8 bases, leaving 15 bases between the germline ends. This CDR3 is 14 amino acids long. CDR1 and CDR2 (germline): LGHDT, YNNKEL (reference sequence). The DNA for the CDR3 is TGTGCCAGCAGCCAATCAGACAGGCCCCAGGGCTACACCTTC. Amino acid sequence: CASSQSDRPQGYTF.

The rearrangement links TRBV24-1 to TRBJ2-1; 8 bases line up with TRBD2. Germline V gives CDR1 KGHDR, CDR2 SFDVKD. V dropped 3 bases and J dropped 6; count of bases not matched to a gene: 9. The CDR3 loop spans 16 amino acids. In nucleotides, the CDR3 is TGTGCCACCAGTGATCAACTAGCGGAGGTTTCCAATGAGCAGTTCTTC. Translating it yields CATSDQLAEVSNEQFF.

The CDR3 DNA reads as TGTGCCAGCAGCTTAGCGTTAGAAAATCAGCCCCAGCATTTT. It specifies CASSLALENQPQHF. The chain recombines TRBV7-9 with TRBJ1-5, with unresolved D. Germline CDR1 is SEHNR and CDR2 is FQNEAQ (reference sequence). The V and J ends lost 0 bases and 4 bases respectively, with 7 bases between them. The CDR3 loop spans 14 amino acids. Combining the CDR3 with reference TRBV7-9 and TRBJ1-5 gives the whole variable domain DTGVSQNPRHKITKRGQNVTFRCDPISEHNRLYWYRQTLGQGPEFLTYFQNEAQLEKSRLLSDRFSAERPKGSFSTLEIQRTEQGDSAMYLCASSLALENQPQHFGDGTRLSIL.

The chain carries TRBV18 and TRBJ2-7; D perhaps matches TRBD1 (5 bases). V gave up 3 bases and J gave up 3 bases, with 18 bases separating them. This CDR3 is built from 16 residues. The germline gives CDR1 KGHSH, CDR2 LQKENI. DNA of the CDR3: TGTGCCAGCTCACCCTCCAGGACACGTATAGGCTACGAGCAGTACTTC. It codes for CASSPSRTRIGYEQYF.

The J gene is TRBJ2-7, the V gene TRBV5-4; the D is unclear. CDR1 and CDR2 (germline): SGHNT, YYREEE (reference sequence). This CDR3 comprises 13 residues. Trimming cost V 1 base and J 4 bases, with 9 bases left between them. The CDR3 region has the DNA TGTGCCAGCAGCTTGTCCTACTCATACGAGCAGTACTTC. It codes for CASSLSYSYEQYF.

This chain connects TRBV3-1 (or the pseudogene TRBV3-2) to TRBJ1-5; D unresolved. The V end lost 0 bases, the J end lost 3 bases, and 9 bases lay between the germline ends. Germline CDR1 reads LGHDT; CDR2 reads YNNKEL (reference sequence). There are 15 residues in the CDR3. Here the CDR3 reads CASSQEAGYNQPQHF. Here the CDR3 DNA reads TGTGCCAGCAGCCAAGAGGCGGGTTACAATCAGCCCCAGCATTTT.

This rearrangement joins TRBV5-1 to TRBJ1-1; 10 bases match TRBD1. Unmatched junction bases numbered 3, after V lost 3 bases and J lost 1 base. The germline V gene encodes CDR1 SGHRS and CDR2 YFSETQ. The CDR3 loop spans 15 amino acids. The chain's CDR3 is CASSSRDRGNTEAFF. For the CDR3, the DNA is TGCGCCAGCAGCTCCCGGGACAGGGGGAACACTGAAGCTTTCTTT.

In its sample, this clone was seen once. This sequence joins TRBV5-4 and TRBJ2-1; 7 positions match TRBD2. J was trimmed by 6 bases and V by 2 bases; bases with no gene match: 8. The CDR3 has 15 amino acids. CDR1 and CDR2 from the germline V gene are SGHNT and YYREEE (reference sequence). The CDR3 spells CASSLKAGEGNEQFF. As DNA, the CDR3 is TGTGCCAGCAGCTTAAAGGCGGGAGAGGGCAATGAGCAGTTCTTC. The full variable domain, rest sourced from reference TRBV5-4 and TRBJ2-1, is ETGVTQSPTHLIKTRGQQVTLRCSSQSGHNTVSWYQQALGQGPQFIFQYYREEENGRGNFPPRFSGLQFPNYSSELNVNALELDDSALYLCASSLKAGEGNEQFFGPGTRLTVL.

The rearrangement joins TRBV19 to TRBJ2-3, with 13 bases aligning to TRBD2. V gave up 3 bases and J gave up 6 bases; unmatched junction bases: 9. The CDR3 length is 17 residues. Germline V gene lookup returns CDR1 LNHDA and CDR2 SQIVND (reference sequence). The DNA of the CDR3 is TGTGCCAGTAGTATGTGGACTAGCGGGGGAAAAGGGGATACGCAGTATTTT. Amino acid sequence: CASSMWTSGGKGDTQYF.

The CDR3 DNA reads as TGTGCCAGCAGCCCGGCGGGCGGGAGCACAGATACGCAGTATTTT. This encodes CASSPAGGSTDTQYF. This chain links TRBV5-6 with TRBJ2-3, with TRBD2 as a possible D gene (5 bases). The CDR3 length is 15 residues. V was cut by 4 bases and J by 0 bases, with 12 bases left in between. Germline V CDR1 and CDR2: SGHDT, YYEEEE.

The chain links TRBV5-1 to TRBJ2-1, with D perhaps TRBD1 (6 bases). This CDR3 is built from 15 residues. Germline V CDR1 and CDR2: SGHRS, YFSETQ. V was clipped by 3 bases and J by 5 bases, with 15 bases between them. CDR3 nucleotide sequence: TGCGCCAGCAGCTCCCTCGGACAGATTAACAATGAGCAGTTCTTC. It is translated as CASSSLGQINNEQFF.

The chain links TRBV24-1 to TRBJ2-3; the D gene is possibly TRBD1 (6 bases). The CDR3 totals 18 residues. The V gene lost 1 base and the J gene lost 1 base, with 17 bases spanning the gap. Germline V CDR1 and CDR2: KGHDR, SFDVKD. The CDR3, as DNA: TGTGCCACCAGTGATTTCCCAACAGGGAATCTTGGCACAGATACGCAGTATTTT. As protein: CATSDFPTGNLGTDTQYF.

This clone is a singleton in its sample. The genes are TRBV6-5 and TRBJ1-4, with D possibly being TRBD1 (6 bases). V lost 8 bases and J lost 3, with 13 bases in between. This CDR3 has 14 residues. Germline V gene sequence: CDR1 MNHEY, CDR2 SVGAGI. The CDR3 region is CASGRGRPNEKLFF. CDR3 bases: TGTGCCAGCGGCAGGGGAAGACCTAATGAAAAACTGTTTTTT.